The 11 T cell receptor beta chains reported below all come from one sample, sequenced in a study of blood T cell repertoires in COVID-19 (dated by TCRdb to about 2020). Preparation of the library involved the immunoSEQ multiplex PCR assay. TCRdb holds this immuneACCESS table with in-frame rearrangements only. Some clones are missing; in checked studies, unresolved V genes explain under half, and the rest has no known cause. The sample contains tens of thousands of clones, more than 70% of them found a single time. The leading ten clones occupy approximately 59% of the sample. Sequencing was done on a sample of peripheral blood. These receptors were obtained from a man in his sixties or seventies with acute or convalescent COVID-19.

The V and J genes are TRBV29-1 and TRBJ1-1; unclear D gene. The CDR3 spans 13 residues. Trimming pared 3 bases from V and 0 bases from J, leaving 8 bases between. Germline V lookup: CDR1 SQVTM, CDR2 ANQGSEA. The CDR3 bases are TGCAGCGTTGAGGCCAACATGAACACTGAAGCTTTCTTT. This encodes CSVEANMNTEAFF.

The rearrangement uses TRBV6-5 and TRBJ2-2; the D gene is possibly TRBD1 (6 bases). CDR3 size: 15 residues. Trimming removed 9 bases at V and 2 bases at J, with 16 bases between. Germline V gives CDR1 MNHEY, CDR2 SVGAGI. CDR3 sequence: CASRQGTLNTGELFF. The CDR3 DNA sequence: TGTGCCAGTCGTCAAGGGACATTAAACACCGGGGAGCTGTTTTTT.

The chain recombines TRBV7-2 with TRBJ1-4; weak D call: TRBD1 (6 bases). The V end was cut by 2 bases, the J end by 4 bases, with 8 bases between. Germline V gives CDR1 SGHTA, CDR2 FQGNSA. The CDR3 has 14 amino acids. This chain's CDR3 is CASSLRTVNEKLFF. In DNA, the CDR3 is TGTGCCAGCAGCTTAAGGACAGTTAATGAAAAACTGTTTTTT.

CDR3: CASSIRTVGQPQHF. The CDR3 bases are TGTGCCAGTAGTATACGGACAGTAGGACAGCCCCAGCATTTT. This sequence joins TRBV19 and TRBJ1-5, with TRBD1 as a possible D gene (6 bases). Germline lookup yields CDR1 LNHDA and CDR2 SQIVND (reference sequence). V lost 2 bases and J lost 7, with 12 bases in between. The CDR3 is made up of 14 amino acids.

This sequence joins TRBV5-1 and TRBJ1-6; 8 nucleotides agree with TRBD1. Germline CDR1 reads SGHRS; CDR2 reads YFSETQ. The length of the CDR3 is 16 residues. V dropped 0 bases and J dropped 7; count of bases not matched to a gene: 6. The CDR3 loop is CASSLVVQGANSPLHF. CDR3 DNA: TGCGCCAGCAGCTTGGTAGTCCAGGGGGCGAATTCACCCCTCCACTTT.

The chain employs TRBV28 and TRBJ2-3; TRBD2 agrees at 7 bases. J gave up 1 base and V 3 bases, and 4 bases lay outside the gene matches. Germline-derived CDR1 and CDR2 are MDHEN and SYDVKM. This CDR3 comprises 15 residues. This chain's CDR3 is CASSLAGERTDTQYF. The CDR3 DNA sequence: TGTGCCAGCAGTTTGGCGGGGGAGCGCACAGATACGCAGTATTTT. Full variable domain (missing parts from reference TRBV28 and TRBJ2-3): DVKVTQSSRYLVKRTGEKVFLECVQDMDHENMFWYRQDPGLGLRLIYFSYDVKMKEKGDIPEGYSVSREKKERFSLILESASTNQTSMYLCASSLAGERTDTQYFGPGTRLTVL.

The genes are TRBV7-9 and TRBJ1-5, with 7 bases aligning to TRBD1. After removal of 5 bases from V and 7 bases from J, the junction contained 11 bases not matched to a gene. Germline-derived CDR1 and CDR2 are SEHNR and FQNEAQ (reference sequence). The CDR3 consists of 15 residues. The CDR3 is CASSNTGASGQPQHF. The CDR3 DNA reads TGTGCCAGCAGCAATACAGGGGCATCGGGGCAGCCCCAGCATTTT.

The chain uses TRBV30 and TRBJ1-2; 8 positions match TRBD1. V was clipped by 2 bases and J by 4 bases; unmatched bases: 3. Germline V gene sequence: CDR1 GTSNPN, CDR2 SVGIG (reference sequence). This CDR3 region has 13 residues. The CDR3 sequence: CAWSRDRPYGYTF. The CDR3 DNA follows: TGTGCCTGGAGTCGGGACAGGCCCTATGGCTACACCTTC.

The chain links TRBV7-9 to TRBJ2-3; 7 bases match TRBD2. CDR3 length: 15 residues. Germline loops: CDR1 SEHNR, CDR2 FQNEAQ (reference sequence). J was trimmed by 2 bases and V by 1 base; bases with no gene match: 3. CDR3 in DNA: TGTGCCAGCAGCTTAGGAGCGGGGTTCACAGATACGCAGTATTTT. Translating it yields CASSLGAGFTDTQYF.

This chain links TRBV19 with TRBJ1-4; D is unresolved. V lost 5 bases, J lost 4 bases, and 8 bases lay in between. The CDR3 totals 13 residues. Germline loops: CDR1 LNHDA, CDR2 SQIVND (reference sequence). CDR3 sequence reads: CASSLRSNEKLFF. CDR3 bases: TGTGCCAGTAGTCTTCGCAGTAATGAAAAACTGTTTTTT.

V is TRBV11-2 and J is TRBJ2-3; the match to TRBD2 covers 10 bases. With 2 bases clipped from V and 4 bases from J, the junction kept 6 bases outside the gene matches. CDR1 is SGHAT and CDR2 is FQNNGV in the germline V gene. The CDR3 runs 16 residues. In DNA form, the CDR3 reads TGTGCCAGCAGCTTACAAAGCGGGAGGGCAGCAGATACGCAGTATTTT. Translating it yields CASSLQSGRAADTQYF.